The 5 T cell receptor beta chains below were found in one sample sequenced in a study of T cells in Graves' hyperthyroidism and ophthalmopathy. The CDR3 regions of TCR beta were amplified from RNA transcripts. An initial round of RT-PCR targeting the TCR CDR3 relied on the HTBI primer set. TCRdb redid the calling of the multiplex PCR reads with MiXCR, one entry per CDR3 protein. The sample carries around 560,000 distinct CDR3 sequences, around 15% recorded once. The sequencing input was blood. All receptors derive from a woman younger than 30 with Graves' hyperthyroidism.

In this sample, this clonotype turned up many times. The chain joins TRBV11-3 to TRBJ2-1; the D call may be TRBD1 or TRBD2 (6 bases each). The germline V gene has CDR1 SGHNT and CDR2 YENEEA. Trimming stripped 6 bases from V and 8 bases from J, with 11 bases between. This CDR3 has 12 residues. The CDR3 is CASRLRGDEQFF. The CDR3 bases are TGTGCCAGCAGGTTAAGGGGGGATGAGCAGTTCTTC.

This clonotype was counted at least ten times. V gene TRBV20-1 combines with J gene TRBJ1-2, with a tentative D call TRBD1 (5 bases). This CDR3 spans 12 amino acids. Germline lookup yields CDR1 DFQATT and CDR2 SNEGSKA (reference sequence). V was clipped by 6 bases and J by 8 bases, with 16 bases between them. CDR3 DNA sequence: TGCAGTGCCGGCCAGGGTTCCAGGGGCTACACCTTC. The encoded protein is CSAGQGSRGYTF.

V and J are TRBV4-1 and TRBJ1-1; D uncertain. The CDR3 is 14 amino acids. Trimming stripped 3 bases from V and 2 bases from J, with 10 bases between. CDR1 and CDR2 from the germline V gene are MGHRA and YSYEKL. CDR3 amino acids: CASSHWNINTEAFF. The CDR3, as DNA: TGCGCCAGCAGCCACTGGAACATTAACACTGAAGCTTTCTTT.

The table lists this clonotype with many counts. The chain combines TRBV3-1 with TRBJ1-1; D uncertain. The length of the CDR3 is 14 residues. Trimming cost V 2 bases and J 0 bases, with 7 bases left between them. The germline V gene encodes CDR1 LGHDT and CDR2 YNNKEL (reference sequence). The CDR3 DNA is TGTGCCAGCAGCCAAACAGACATGAACACTGAAGCTTTCTTT. Its translation: CASSQTDMNTEAFF.

This clonotype was observed at least ten times. The chain joins TRBV2 to TRBJ2-6, with D hard to call. Germline values: CDR1 SNHLY, CDR2 FYNNEI. Trimming took off 1 base at V and 3 bases at J, with 4 bases between the two ends. The CDR3 is 14 amino acids. CDR3 coding DNA: TGTGCCAGCAGTGAAGGGGTTGGGGCCAACGTCCTGACTTTC. It codes for CASSEGVGANVLTF.